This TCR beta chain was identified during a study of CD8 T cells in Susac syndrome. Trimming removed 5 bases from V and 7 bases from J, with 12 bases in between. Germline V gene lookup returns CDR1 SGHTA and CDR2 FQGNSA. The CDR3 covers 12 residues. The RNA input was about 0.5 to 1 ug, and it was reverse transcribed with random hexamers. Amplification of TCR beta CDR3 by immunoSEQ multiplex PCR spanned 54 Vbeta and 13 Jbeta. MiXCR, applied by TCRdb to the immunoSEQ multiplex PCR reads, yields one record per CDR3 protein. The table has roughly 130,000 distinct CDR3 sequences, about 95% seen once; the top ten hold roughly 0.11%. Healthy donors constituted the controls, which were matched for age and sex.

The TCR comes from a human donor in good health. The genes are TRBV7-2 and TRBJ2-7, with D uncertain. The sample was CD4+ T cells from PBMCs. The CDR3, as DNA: TGTGCCAGCAGCACTTATCTGGAGGAGCAGTACTTC. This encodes CASSTYLEEQYF.